The source of this TCR beta chain is a study of blood T cell repertoires in COVID-19. Overall study: Collection of acute and convalescent COVID-19 samples took place in the United States, Italy and Spain. T cells, B-cell-depleted T cells, or PBMCs supplied cDNA or gDNA.

Source study methods: Reference gene primer amplification yielded estimated nucleated cell counts. TCRdb keeps only in-frame clones here, not all; method: immunoSEQ multiplex PCR. V, J and clone size were drawn from that table, and D and trimming were deduced from the DNA. The sample includes 95,000 to 150,000 clones, 75% to 85% of them seen just once. The V gene's germline CDR1 is MGHRA and CDR2 YSYEKL. The CDR3 spans 11 residues. Between the trimmed V and J ends, which lost 3 bases and 7 bases, there was a span of 6 bases. Sequencing was done on a sample of peripheral blood. This clonotype originated in a woman in her forties or fifties with acute or convalescent COVID-19. V usage is TRBV4-1 and J usage is TRBJ1-1; no clear D gene. CDR3 nucleotides: TGCGCCAGCAGCCACCAATTTGAAGCTTTCTTT. Amino acid sequence: CASSHQFEAFF.